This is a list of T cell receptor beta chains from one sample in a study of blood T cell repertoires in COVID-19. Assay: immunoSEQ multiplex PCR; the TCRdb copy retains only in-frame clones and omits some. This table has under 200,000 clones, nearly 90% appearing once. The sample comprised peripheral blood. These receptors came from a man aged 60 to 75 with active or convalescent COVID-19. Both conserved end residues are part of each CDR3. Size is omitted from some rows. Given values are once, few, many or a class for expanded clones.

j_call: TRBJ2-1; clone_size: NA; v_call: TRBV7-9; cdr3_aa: CASSRPTGAIYNEQFF
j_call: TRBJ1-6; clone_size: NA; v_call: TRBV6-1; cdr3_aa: CASSEVGQGAGPLHF
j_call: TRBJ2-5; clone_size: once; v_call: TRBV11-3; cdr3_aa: CASSLDRWTSGGAGETQYF
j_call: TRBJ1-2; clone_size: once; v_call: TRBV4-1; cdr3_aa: CASSQDPGVNYGYTF
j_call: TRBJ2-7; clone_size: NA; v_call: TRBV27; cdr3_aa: CASSPGTGGYEQYF
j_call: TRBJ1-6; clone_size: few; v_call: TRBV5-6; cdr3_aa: CASSLYLGAGQGVSPLHF
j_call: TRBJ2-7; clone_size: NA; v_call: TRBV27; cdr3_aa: CASSSTGSYEQYF
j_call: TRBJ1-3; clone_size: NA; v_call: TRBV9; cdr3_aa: CASSVGAGSGNTIYF
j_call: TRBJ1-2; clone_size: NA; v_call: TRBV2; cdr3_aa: CASSGPRGLGTGVRSDYGYTF
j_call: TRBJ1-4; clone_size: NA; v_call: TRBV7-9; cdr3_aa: CASSRGANEKLFF
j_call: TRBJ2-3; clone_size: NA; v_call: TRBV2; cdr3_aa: CASSSGASGEGDTQYF
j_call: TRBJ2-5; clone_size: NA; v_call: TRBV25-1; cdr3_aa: CASSDPGAWETQYF
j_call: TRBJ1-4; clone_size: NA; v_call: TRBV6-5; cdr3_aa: CASSTLGAGGEKLFF
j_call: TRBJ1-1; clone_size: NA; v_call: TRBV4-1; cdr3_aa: CASSLDGDTEAFF
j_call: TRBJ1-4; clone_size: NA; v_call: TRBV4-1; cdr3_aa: CASSQGSTGRNEKLFF
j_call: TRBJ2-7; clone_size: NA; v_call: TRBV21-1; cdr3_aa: CASSNPGPYEQYF
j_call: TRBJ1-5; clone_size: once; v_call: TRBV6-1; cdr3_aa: CASSEGTGGQPQHF
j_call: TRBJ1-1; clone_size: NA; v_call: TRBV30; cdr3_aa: CAWSVQSTEAFF
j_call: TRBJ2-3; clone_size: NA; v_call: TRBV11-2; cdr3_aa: CASSSRDRGTDTQYF
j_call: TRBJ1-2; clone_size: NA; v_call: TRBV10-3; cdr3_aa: CAISSDRDYGYTF
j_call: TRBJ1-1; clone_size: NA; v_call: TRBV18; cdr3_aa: CASSLGQGNTEAFF
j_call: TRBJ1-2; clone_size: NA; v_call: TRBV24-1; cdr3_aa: CATSERGRNYGYTF
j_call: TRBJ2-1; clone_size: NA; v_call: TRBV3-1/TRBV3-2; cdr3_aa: CASRKQGPGFNEQFF
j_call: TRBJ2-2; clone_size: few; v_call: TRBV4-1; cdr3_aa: CASSQDRTNTGELFF
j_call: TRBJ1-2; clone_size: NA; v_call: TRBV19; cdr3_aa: CASRETGGQNNYGYTF
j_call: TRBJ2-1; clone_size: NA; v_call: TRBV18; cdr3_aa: CASSPRNGNEQFF
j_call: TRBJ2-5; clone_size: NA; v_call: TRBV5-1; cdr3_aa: CASSFAGKETQYF
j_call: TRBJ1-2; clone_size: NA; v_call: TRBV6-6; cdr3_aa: CASTPTGVGYTF
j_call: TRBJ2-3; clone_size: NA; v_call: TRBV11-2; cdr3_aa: CASSLPRTGVSTDTQYF
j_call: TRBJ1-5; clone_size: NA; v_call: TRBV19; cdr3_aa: CASSRRSNQPQHF
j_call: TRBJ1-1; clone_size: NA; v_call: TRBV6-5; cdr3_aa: CATGTLLNTEAFF
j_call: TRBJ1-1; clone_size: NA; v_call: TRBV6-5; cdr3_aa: CASSKTGGNTEAFF
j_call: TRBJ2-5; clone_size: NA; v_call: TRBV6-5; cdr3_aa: CASSYGGRVEETQYF